Included here is one T cell receptor (beta chain) sequence, with context. This entry comes from a study of blood T cell repertoires in COVID-19. V was clipped by 4 bases and J by 2 bases, with 12 bases between them. Germline V gene data show CDR1 as MNHEY and CDR2 as SVGAGI. The CDR3 has 14 amino acids. Data came from immunoSEQ multiplex PCR; TCRdb stores just in-frame clones and leaves some out. The data contain approximately 410,000 clones, about nine tenths of them singletons. The TCR sequence derives from a woman aged 25-40 years with active or convalescent COVID-19. Sequencing used peripheral blood. V is TRBV6-5 and J is TRBJ2-7; tentatively, D is TRBD1 (6 bases). The CDR3 spells CASSSDRGTYEQYF. The CDR3 DNA is TGTGCCAGCAGTTCGGACAGAGGGACCTACGAGCAGTACTTC.